The entry below gives a single TCR beta chain sequence along with its context. What it binds is unknown. The sample holds other DNA sequences that translate to the same CDR3. The data were produced by immunoSEQ multiplex PCR, yet TCRdb's version contains in-frame clones alone and is incomplete. The table shows roughly 120,000 clones, with approximately 89% occurring only once. The sample belongs to a study of OX40 agonist ivuxolimab in advanced cancers. Study-wide context: Every 2 weeks, patients received ivuxolimab intravenously, dosed at 0.01 to 10 mg/kg. A male proportion of around 86% was recorded, with mean age approximately 57 years and range roughly 23 to 90.

Overall study results and limits: CD8+ T cells (on average) carried more expanded clones than CD4+ T cells.

The CDR3 is made up of 14 amino acids. V shed 0 bases and J shed 4 bases, with 6 bases lying between them. Germline V gene data show CDR1 as LNHNV and CDR2 as YYDKDF (reference sequence). This sequence joins TRBV15 and TRBJ2-2, with D maybe TRBD1 (5 bases). The sequence derives from an adult with an advanced solid tumor such as melanoma, head and neck, liver or kidney cancer. Here the sequenced sample was CD4+ or CD8+ T cells sorted from blood, taken in a trial of the OX40 agonist ivuxolimab. The CDR3: CATSRDRATGELFF. CDR3 coding DNA: TGTGCCACCAGCAGAGACAGGGCCACCGGGGAGCTGTTTTTT. The entire variable domain, with the rest obtained from reference TRBV15 and TRBJ2-2, is as follows: DAMVIQNPRYQVTQFGKPVTLSCSQTLNHNVMYWYQQKSSQAPKLLFHYYDKDFNNEADTPDNFQSRRPNTSFCFLDIRSPGLGDTAMYLCATSRDRATGELFFGEGSRLTVL.